Listed below are T cell receptor beta chains from one sample, sequenced in a study of early T cells in non-severe SARS-CoV-2 infection. TCRdb ran MiXCR on the 5' RACE reads and lists one entry per CDR3 protein. The top ten hold about 2.1% of the sample, which has more than 90,000 distinct CDR3 sequences, around 14% seen once. The specimen was whole blood. The receptors come from an adult who was a healthcare worker with PCR-confirmed SARS-CoV-2 infection or an uninfected control (not recorded which). Both conserved end residues are part of each CDR3. D genes are given only for firm matches. Clone size is shown for a subset of rows, as once, few, many or a class of expanded clone.

V	size	D	J	DNA	CDR3
TRBV6-2/TRBV6-3	many	TRBD1	TRBJ2-1	TGTGCCAGCAGTTCTTACCCACTAACAGGGGAGAGGGTCCTTTTC	CASSSYPLTGERVLF
TRBV6-2/TRBV6-3	many	NA	TRBJ1-2	TGTGCCAGCAGTTACTTCGGGGAGGCGACCTTC	CASSYFGEATF
TRBV6-5	NA	NA	TRBJ1-5	TGTGCCAGCAGGCAGGCACAGAATCAGCCCCAGCATTTT	CASRQAQNQPQHF
TRBV12-3/TRBV12-4	few	NA	TRBJ1-1	TGTGCCAGCAGTTCCTTCACTACTCTGAACACTGAAGCTTTCTTT	CASSSFTTLNTEAFF
TRBV28	many	NA	TRBJ1-4	TGTGCCAGCAGTCGAGGGGGAGCCCGAGGGAATGAAAAACTGTTTTTT	CASSRGGARGNEKLFF
TRBV18	few	TRBD2	TRBJ2-5	TGTGCCAGCTCACCAGCGGGGGACCCCACCGCGGACCAAGAGACCCAGTACTTC	CASSPAGDPTADQETQYF
TRBV5-5	NA	NA	TRBJ2-7	TGTGCCAGCAGATCCCTTGGGACTGACGCCTACGAGCAGTACTTC	CASRSLGTDAYEQYF
TRBV3-1	few	NA	TRBJ1-1	TGTGCCAGCAGCCACACGGGGAACACTGAAGCTTTCTTT	CASSHTGNTEAFF
TRBV28	NA	NA	TRBJ2-7	TGTGCCAGCAGTTTTCCGGGTGGAGGGGGCTACGAGCAGTACTTC	CASSFPGGGGYEQYF
TRBV2	many	NA	TRBJ2-1	TGTGCCAGCAGGGGGGGGCAGGGAAACTACAATGAGCAGTTCTTC	CASRGGQGNYNEQFF
TRBV29-1	few	NA	TRBJ1-2	TGCAGCGTCCAATCAGGGACCCCCCCCTATGGCTACACCTTC	CSVQSGTPPYGYTF
TRBV9	many	TRBD1	TRBJ2-2	TGTGCCAGCTCGACAGGGATGAGGACCGGGGAGCTGTTTTTT	CASSTGMRTGELFF
TRBV5-1	NA	TRBD1	TRBJ2-7	TGCGCCAGCAGCTTAGGGACAGGGGGTGGCGAGCAGTACTTC	CASSLGTGGGEQYF
TRBV7-2	few	NA	TRBJ2-3	TGTGCCAGCAGCTTAGTTTCCCGAGATACGCAGTATTTT	CASSLVSRDTQYF
TRBV2	NA	NA	TRBJ1-1	TGTGCCAGCAGGCGGGACAAAGCTTTCTTT	CASRRDKAFF
TRBV7-6	NA	NA	TRBJ2-3	TGTGCCAGCAGCTCCCGGTGGGCAGATACGCAGTATTTT	CASSSRWADTQYF
TRBV3-1	NA	NA	TRBJ2-3	TGTGCCAGCAGCCAAGAAGGGGGATTGGGTCCAGATACGCAGTATTTT	CASSQEGGLGPDTQYF
TRBV6-6	NA	NA	TRBJ2-6	TGTGCCAGCACTGGGGGGATGAGCGGCTCTGGGGCCAACGCCCTGACTTTC	CASTGGMSGSGANALTF
TRBV27	NA	TRBD1	TRBJ2-7	TGTGCCAGCAGGGACAGGGTAGGGCCAACCTACGAGCAGTACTTC	CASRDRVGPTYEQYF
TRBV29-1	NA	TRBD1	TRBJ2-7	TGCAGCGTCCGACAGGGGGCCGGTGACGAGCAGTACTTC	CSVRQGAGDEQYF
TRBV29-1	few	NA	TRBJ2-5	TGCAGCGTCTTTTCATTAGGCGTGGCCCAGTACTTC	CSVFSLGVAQYF
TRBV6-2/TRBV6-3	few	NA	TRBJ1-5	TGTGCCAGCAGCAACCTTTATCAGCCCCAGCATTTT	CASSNLYQPQHF
TRBV12-3/TRBV12-4	NA	NA	TRBJ2-3	TGTGCCAGCAGTTTTTTCGAGGGTAACCCACTCAGCACAGATACGCAGTATTTT	CASSFFEGNPLSTDTQYF
TRBV15	few	NA	TRBJ1-2	TGTGCCACCAGCAGACAAACAGGCTCTATAACGACTAACTATGGCTACACCTTC	CATSRQTGSITTNYGYTF
TRBV29-1	many	TRBD2	TRBJ2-1	TGCAGCGTTAGGGTAGCGGGGAGCTACTCCTACAATGAGCAGTTCTTC	CSVRVAGSYSYNEQFF
TRBV20-1	few	TRBD1	TRBJ2-2	TGCAGTGCGACTCTCCGGGACAGGGGCGGGGAGCTGTTTTTT	CSATLRDRGGELFF
TRBV7-8	NA	TRBD1	TRBJ2-2	TGTGCCAGCAGCAACGGACAGGGGTCGAACTCCGGGGAGCTGTTTTTT	CASSNGQGSNSGELFF
TRBV29-1	few	NA	TRBJ2-5	TGCAGCGTTGGTGTCTGGACGGAACAAGAGACCCAGTACTTC	CSVGVWTEQETQYF
TRBV10-2	few	TRBD2	TRBJ2-6	TGCGCCAGAGCGGGGGGGCCAGGGGCCAACGTCCTGACTTTC	CARAGGPGANVLTF
TRBV20-1	many	TRBD1	TRBJ1-5	TGCAGTGCTAGGGGGGGTGTGACAGGGCCTTATAGCAATCAGCCCCAGCATTTT	CSARGGVTGPYSNQPQHF
TRBV28	NA	TRBD1	TRBJ1-1	TGTGCCAGCAGTTCCCCTCCGGGACAGGGGACCACTGAAGCTTTCTTT	CASSSPPGQGTTEAFF
TRBV6-2/TRBV6-3	many	NA	TRBJ1-5	TGTGCCAGCAGTCGACAAGAGGCTCAGCCCCAGCATTTT	CASSRQEAQPQHF
TRBV3-1	many	NA	TRBJ1-2	TGTGCCAGCAGCCAAGATCGGGGCCTGTATGGCTACACCTTC	CASSQDRGLYGYTF
TRBV19	NA	NA	TRBJ1-3	TGTGCCAGTAAGGACGGGGGCTCTGGAAACACCATATATTTT	CASKDGGSGNTIYF
TRBV7-2	few	NA	TRBJ1-5	TGTGCCAGCAGCTTTGGCAGCTTGAAGCCCCAGCATTTT	CASSFGSLKPQHF
TRBV12-3/TRBV12-4	few	NA	TRBJ2-1	TGTGCCACCCAAACCTGGGGCAGCCCTCAAAATGAGCAGTTCTTC	CATQTWGSPQNEQFF
TRBV29-1	NA	NA	TRBJ2-1	TGCAGCGTTTTGGCACGTGAGCAGTTCTTC	CSVLAREQFF
TRBV11-3	many	NA	TRBJ1-1	TGTGCCAGCAGCCGGGGGGCGAACACTGAAGCTTTCTTT	CASSRGANTEAFF
TRBV7-2	many	NA	TRBJ2-7	TGTGCCAGCAGCTTAGGGGGTTTCGACGAGCAGTACTTC	CASSLGGFDEQYF
TRBV6-1	many	NA	TRBJ1-2	TGTGCCAGCAGACGCGGCTGGTATGGCTACACCTTC	CASRRGWYGYTF
TRBV19	many	TRBD1	TRBJ2-2	TGTGCCAGTAGTCCTTGGACAGGGGCTGGCGGGGAGCTGTTTTTT	CASSPWTGAGGELFF
TRBV5-1	NA	TRBD2	TRBJ2-1	TGCGCCAGCAGCCTGGGACTAGCGGGGGCGCTCGGCAATGAGCAGTTCTTC	CASSLGLAGALGNEQFF
TRBV3-1	many	TRBD1	TRBJ2-1	TGTGCCAGCAGCCAAGATCTTTGGGACAGGGATGCGGATGAGCAGTTCTTC	CASSQDLWDRDADEQFF
TRBV6-6	many	NA	TRBJ2-5	TGTGCCAGCAGTTACTTGGAGACCCAGTACTTC	CASSYLETQYF
TRBV29-1	NA	NA	TRBJ1-2	TGCAGCGTTGAAAGAGTCCGGGATGGCTACACCTTC	CSVERVRDGYTF
TRBV20-1	many	NA	TRBJ2-1	TGCAGTGCTAGAGGGACGCTAGGAGAGCAGTTCTTC	CSARGTLGEQFF
TRBV27	many	NA	TRBJ2-7	TGTGCCAGCAGCGGGGAGTACTCCTACGAGCAGTACTTC	CASSGEYSYEQYF
TRBV14	many	NA	TRBJ1-1	TGTGCCAGCAGCCCCATCTCAGGGTTCTCCCGGGGTGGAGCTTTCTTT	CASSPISGFSRGGAFF
TRBV7-2	many	TRBD1	TRBJ1-2	TGTGCCAGCAGCTTTGGACAGGGGGCTAACTATGGCTACACCTTC	CASSFGQGANYGYTF
TRBV6-5	NA	NA	TRBJ2-3	TGTGCCAGCAGTTACACACGGCTGAAGACAGTCACAGATACGCAGTATTTT	CASSYTRLKTVTDTQYF